A selection of T cell receptor beta chains follows, all from one sample in a study of T-cell reconstitution after alpha-beta-depleted transplantation in children. TCRdb passed the PCR reads through MiXCR, listing each CDR3 protein once. Among about 540,000 distinct CDR3 sequences listed, 15% to 20% were seen once. The material sequenced was PBMCs from the stem cell graft donor, taken from the stem cell graft. The receptor source for this set is a human donor who donated a stem cell graft to a child with acute lymphoblastic leukemia. Each CDR3 is given with its conserved first and last residue. The order of the fields is V gene, J gene, clone size, D gene, CDR3 protein, CDR3 DNA. D genes are given only for firm matches. Rows may omit the clone size; those that give it use once, few, many or a size class.

v_call: TRBV4-1; j_call: TRBJ2-7; clone_size: few; d_call: TRBD1; cdr3_aa: CASSASTGKRPYEQYF; cdr3_nt: TGCGCCAGCAGCGCGTCGACAGGGAAGAGGCCCTACGAGCAGTACTTC
v_call: TRBV13; j_call: TRBJ2-7; clone_size: few; d_call: .; cdr3_aa: CASSERDSDYEQYF; cdr3_nt: TGTGCCAGCAGCGAACGGGACTCGGACTACGAGCAGTACTTC
v_call: TRBV15; j_call: TRBJ2-2; clone_size: few; d_call: .; cdr3_aa: CATSRDGVVTGELFF; cdr3_nt: TGTGCCACCAGCAGAGATGGGGTGGTCACCGGGGAGCTGTTTTTT
v_call: TRBV7-9; j_call: TRBJ2-7; clone_size: few; d_call: .; cdr3_aa: CASSLSDGRYEQYF; cdr3_nt: TGTGCCAGCAGCTTATCCGACGGGAGATACGAGCAGTACTTC
v_call: TRBV9; j_call: TRBJ2-1; clone_size: .; d_call: TRBD2; cdr3_aa: CASSVVASGYNEQFF; cdr3_nt: TGTGCCAGCAGCGTAGTGGCTAGCGGCTACAATGAGCAGTTCTTC
v_call: TRBV20-1; j_call: TRBJ2-7; clone_size: many; d_call: TRBD2; cdr3_aa: CSAREREYEQYF; cdr3_nt: TGCAGTGCTAGAGAGCGGGAGTACGAGCAGTACTTC
v_call: TRBV12-3/TRBV12-4; j_call: TRBJ1-2; clone_size: few; d_call: .; cdr3_aa: CASSFATGTSPGYTF; cdr3_nt: TGTGCCAGCAGTTTCGCTACTGGGACATCTCCTGGCTACACCTTC
v_call: TRBV7-9; j_call: TRBJ2-3; clone_size: few; d_call: TRBD2; cdr3_aa: CASSFRTSADTQYF; cdr3_nt: TGTGCCAGCAGTTTTCGGACTAGCGCAGATACGCAGTATTTT
v_call: TRBV24-1; j_call: TRBJ2-7; clone_size: .; d_call: .; cdr3_aa: CATSGNSDSYEQYF; cdr3_nt: TGTGCCACCAGTGGCAATAGCGACTCCTACGAGCAGTACTTC
v_call: TRBV7-9; j_call: TRBJ2-5; clone_size: few; d_call: .; cdr3_aa: CASSLRVDGQETQYF; cdr3_nt: TGTGCCAGCAGCTTAAGGGTGGATGGACAAGAGACCCAGTACTTC
v_call: TRBV9; j_call: TRBJ2-1; clone_size: .; d_call: TRBD2; cdr3_aa: CASSIAGTSGRVEQFF; cdr3_nt: TGTGCCAGCAGCATTGCCGGGACTAGCGGGAGGGTGGAGCAGTTCTTC
v_call: TRBV11-3; j_call: TRBJ2-2; clone_size: .; d_call: .; cdr3_aa: CASSSNRVVGELFF; cdr3_nt: TGTGCCAGCAGCTCGAATAGGGTCGTCGGGGAGCTGTTTTTT
v_call: TRBV7-9; j_call: TRBJ1-5; clone_size: few; d_call: .; cdr3_aa: CASSSEGGGPQHF; cdr3_nt: TGTGCCAGCAGCTCCGAAGGAGGCGGGCCCCAGCATTTT
v_call: TRBV12-3/TRBV12-4; j_call: TRBJ2-6; clone_size: few; d_call: .; cdr3_aa: CASSSVGVGANVLTF; cdr3_nt: TGTGCCAGCAGCTCCGTGGGTGTTGGGGCCAACGTCCTGACTTTC
v_call: TRBV20-1; j_call: TRBJ2-4; clone_size: .; d_call: .; cdr3_aa: CSASKGSTSIRKAKNIQYF; cdr3_nt: TGCAGTGCTAGCAAGGGATCTACTTCTATAAGAAAAGCCAAAAACATTCAGTACTTC
v_call: TRBV29-1; j_call: TRBJ2-7; clone_size: few; d_call: .; cdr3_aa: CSVEGGKAYEQYF; cdr3_nt: TGCAGCGTTGAAGGCGGGAAAGCCTACGAGCAGTACTTC